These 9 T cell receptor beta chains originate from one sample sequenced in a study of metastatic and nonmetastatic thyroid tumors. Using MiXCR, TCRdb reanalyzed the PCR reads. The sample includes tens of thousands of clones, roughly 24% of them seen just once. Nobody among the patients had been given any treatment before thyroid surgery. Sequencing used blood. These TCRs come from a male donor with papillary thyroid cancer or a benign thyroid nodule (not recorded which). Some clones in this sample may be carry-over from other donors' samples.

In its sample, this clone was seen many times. The CDR3 bases are TGCGCCAGCAGCTTGGTTGAGCGGAGTCGGGGTGAGCAGTTCTTC. This codes for CASSLVERSRGEQFF. The rearrangement uses TRBV5-1 and TRBJ2-1; weak D call: TRBD2 (5 bases). V lost 0 bases and J lost 9, with 16 bases in between. Germline loops: CDR1 SGHRS, CDR2 YFSETQ. This CDR3 is 15 amino acids long.

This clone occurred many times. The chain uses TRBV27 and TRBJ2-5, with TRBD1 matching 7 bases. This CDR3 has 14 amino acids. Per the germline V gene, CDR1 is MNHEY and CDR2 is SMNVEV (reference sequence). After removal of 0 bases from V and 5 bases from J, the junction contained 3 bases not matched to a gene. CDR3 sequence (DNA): TGTGCCAGCAGTTTATCGACAGGGAAGGAGACCCAGTACTTC. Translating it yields CASSLSTGKETQYF.

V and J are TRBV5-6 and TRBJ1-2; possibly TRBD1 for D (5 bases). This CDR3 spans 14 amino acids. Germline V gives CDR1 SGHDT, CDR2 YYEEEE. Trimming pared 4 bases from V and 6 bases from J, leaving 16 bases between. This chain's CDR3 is CASSPGDGSHGYTF. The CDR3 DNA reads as TGTGCCAGCAGCCCGGGGGACGGATCCCATGGCTACACCTTC. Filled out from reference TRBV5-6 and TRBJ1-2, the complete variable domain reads DAGVTQSPTHLIKTRGQQVTLRCSPKSGHDTVSWYQQALGQGPQFIFQYYEEEERQRGNFPDRFSGHQFPNYSSELNVNALLLGDSALYLCASSPGDGSHGYTFGSGTRLTVV.

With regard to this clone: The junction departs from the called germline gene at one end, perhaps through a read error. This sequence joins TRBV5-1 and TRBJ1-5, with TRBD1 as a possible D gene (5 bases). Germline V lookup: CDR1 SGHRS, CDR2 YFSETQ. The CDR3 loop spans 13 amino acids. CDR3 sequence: CASRRGYNQTQHF. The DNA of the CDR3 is TGCGCCAGCAGGCGGGGGTACAATCAGACCCAGCATTTT.

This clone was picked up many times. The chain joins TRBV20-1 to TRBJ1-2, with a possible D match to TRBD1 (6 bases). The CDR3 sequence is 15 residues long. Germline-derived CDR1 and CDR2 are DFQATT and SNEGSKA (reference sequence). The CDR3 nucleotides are TGCAACGCCTGGGGGGGGGACATCGAGGGATATGGCTACACCTTC. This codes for CNAWGGDIEGYGYTF.

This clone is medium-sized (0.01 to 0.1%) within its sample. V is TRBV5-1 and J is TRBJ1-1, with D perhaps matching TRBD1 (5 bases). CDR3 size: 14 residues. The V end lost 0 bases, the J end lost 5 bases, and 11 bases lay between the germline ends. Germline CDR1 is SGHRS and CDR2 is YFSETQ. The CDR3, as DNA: TGCGCCAGCAGCTTGGGGGGCGGAGGTACTGAAGCTTTCTTT. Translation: CASSLGGGGTEAFF.

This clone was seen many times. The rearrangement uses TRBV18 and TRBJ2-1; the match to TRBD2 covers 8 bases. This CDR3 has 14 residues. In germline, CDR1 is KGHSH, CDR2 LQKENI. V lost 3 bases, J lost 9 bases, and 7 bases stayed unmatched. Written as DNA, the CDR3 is TGTGCCAGCTCACCGGCGGGAGGCACGATTGAGCAGTTCTTC. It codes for CASSPAGGTIEQFF.

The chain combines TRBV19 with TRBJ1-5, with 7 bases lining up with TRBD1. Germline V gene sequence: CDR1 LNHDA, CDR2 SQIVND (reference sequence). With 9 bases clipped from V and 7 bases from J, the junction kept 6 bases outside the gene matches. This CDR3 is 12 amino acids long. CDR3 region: CASKTGAQPQHF. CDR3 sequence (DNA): TGTGCCAGCAAAACAGGGGCCCAGCCCCAGCATTTT.

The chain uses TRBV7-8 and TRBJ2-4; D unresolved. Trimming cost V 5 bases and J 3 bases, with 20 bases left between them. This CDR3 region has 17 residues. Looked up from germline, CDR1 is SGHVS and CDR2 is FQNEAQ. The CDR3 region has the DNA TGTGCCAGCAGCCCTCGGTCACCAGTATATGGCAAAAACATTCAGTACTTC. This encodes CASSPRSPVYGKNIQYF.